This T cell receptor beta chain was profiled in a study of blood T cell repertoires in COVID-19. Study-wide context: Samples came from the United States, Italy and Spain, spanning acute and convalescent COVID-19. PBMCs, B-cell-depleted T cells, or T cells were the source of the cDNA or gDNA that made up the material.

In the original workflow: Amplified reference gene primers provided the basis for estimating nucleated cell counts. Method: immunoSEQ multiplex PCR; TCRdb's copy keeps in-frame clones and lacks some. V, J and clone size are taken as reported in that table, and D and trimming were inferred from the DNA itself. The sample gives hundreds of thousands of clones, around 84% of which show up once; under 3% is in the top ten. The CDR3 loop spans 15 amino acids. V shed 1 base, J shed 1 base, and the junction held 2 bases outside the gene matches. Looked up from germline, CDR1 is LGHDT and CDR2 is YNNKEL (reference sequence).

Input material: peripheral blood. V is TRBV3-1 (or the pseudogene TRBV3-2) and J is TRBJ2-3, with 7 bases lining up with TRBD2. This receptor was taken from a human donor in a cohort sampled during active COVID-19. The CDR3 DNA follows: TGTGCCAGCAGCCAAGGCGCGGGGGGCACAGATACGCAGTATTTT. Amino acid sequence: CASSQGAGGTDTQYF.